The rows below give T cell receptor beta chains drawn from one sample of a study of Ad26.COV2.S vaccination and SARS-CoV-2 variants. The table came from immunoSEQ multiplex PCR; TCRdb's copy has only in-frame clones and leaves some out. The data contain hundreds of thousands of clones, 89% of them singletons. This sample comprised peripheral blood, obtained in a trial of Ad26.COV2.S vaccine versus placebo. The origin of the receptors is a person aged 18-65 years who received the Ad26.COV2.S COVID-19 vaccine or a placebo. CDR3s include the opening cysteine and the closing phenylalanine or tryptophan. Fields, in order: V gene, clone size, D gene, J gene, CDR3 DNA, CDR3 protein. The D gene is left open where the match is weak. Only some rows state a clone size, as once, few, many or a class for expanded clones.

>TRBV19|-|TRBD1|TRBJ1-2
TGTGCCAGTAAAATTAGATCGGGGACAGGGGTCTATGGCTACACCTTC
CASKIRSGTGVYGYTF
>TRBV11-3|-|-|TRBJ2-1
TGTGCCAGCAGCTTAAGGACAGTTGCTGAGCAGTTCTTC
CASSLRTVAEQFF
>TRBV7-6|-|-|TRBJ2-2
TGTGCCAGCAGCTTAGGGGCCAACGCGGGGGAGCTGTTTTTT
CASSLGANAGELFF
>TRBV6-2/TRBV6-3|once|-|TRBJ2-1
TGTGCCAGCAGTCTACTAGCTCCCGCTGAGCAGTTCTTC
CASSLLAPAEQFF
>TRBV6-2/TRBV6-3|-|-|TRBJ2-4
TGTGCCAGCAGTTACTCGGAAGGATGGGTAGCCAAAAACATTCAGTACTTC
CASSYSEGWVAKNIQYF
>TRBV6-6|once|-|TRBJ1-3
TGTGCCAGCACCGGATATGGAAACACCATATATTTT
CASTGYGNTIYF
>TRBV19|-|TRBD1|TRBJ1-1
TGTGCCAGTAGTATTCCCGGGACAGGGAATGAAGCTTTCTTT
CASSIPGTGNEAFF
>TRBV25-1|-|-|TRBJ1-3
TGTGCCAGCAGTGAAAGGGGCAGTCTGCGTGGAAACACCATATATTTT
CASSERGSLRGNTIYF
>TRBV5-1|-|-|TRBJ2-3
TGCGCCAGCAGCCCGCTGGGGGGAGTAACAGATACGCAGTATTTT
CASSPLGGVTDTQYF
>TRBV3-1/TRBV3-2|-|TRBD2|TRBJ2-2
TGTGCCAGCAGCCCCCCGACTAGCCGGTGGACCGGGGAGCTGTTTTTT
CASSPPTSRWTGELFF
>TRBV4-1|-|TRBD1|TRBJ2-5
TGCGCCAGCAGCCAATCATGGGACAGGTGGGGGGAGACCCAGTACTTC
CASSQSWDRWGETQYF
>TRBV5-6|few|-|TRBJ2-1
TGTGCCAGCAGCGCCGCCGGGACCCCCGGAGATGAGCAGTTCTTC
CASSAAGTPGDEQFF
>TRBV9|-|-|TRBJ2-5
TGTGCCAGCAGCGCGGGCTATAAAGAGACCCAGTACTTC
CASSAGYKETQYF
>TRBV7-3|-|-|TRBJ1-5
TGTGCCAGCAGCTTAACCCCAAAGATATACAGGGAAGGCAATCAGCCCCAGCATTTT
CASSLTPKIYREGNQPQHF
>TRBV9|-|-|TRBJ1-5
TGTGCCAGCAGCGTATCGTCCAGCAATCAGCCCCAGCATTTT
CASSVSSSNQPQHF